The 29 T cell receptor beta chains below all came from one sample that was sequenced in a study of blood T cells in healthy people across ages. A second PCR of 7 to 11 cycles used a sample-barcoded 5' primer and a J-beta primer mix. TCRdb used MiXCR to reprocess the 5' RACE reads, holding one entry per CDR3 protein. The sample consists of 980,000 or so distinct CDR3 sequences, roughly 50% of them appearing once. The material sequenced was blood. The receptors were gathered from a man younger than 45 in good health.

V and J are TRBV20-1 and TRBJ2-3, with 8 bases lining up with TRBD2. The CDR3 is 14 residues long. The germline V gene has CDR1 DFQATT and CDR2 SNEGSKA (reference sequence). V was pared by 6 bases and J by 6 bases, with 11 bases of the junction left unmatched. For the CDR3, the DNA is TGCAGTGCCCTGTTCGGGGGGGCCGTGGATACGCAGTATTTT. Encoded protein: CSALFGGAVDTQYF.

The chain couples TRBV24-1 to TRBJ2-1; 12 nucleotides align to TRBD2. V trimming: 9 bases; J trimming: 4 bases; junction bases outside the gene matches: 3. This CDR3 contains 14 residues. The germline CDR1 and CDR2 sequences are KGHDR and SFDVKD. The CDR3 coding sequence is TGTGCCACCCAAACTAGCGGGGGGTACAATGAGCAGTTCTTC. Its translation: CATQTSGGYNEQFF.

Here the CDR3 DNA reads TGTGCCAGCAGCTTCGGGGTGGTTAATGAGCAGTTCTTC. Translation: CASSFGVVNEQFF. This chain connects TRBV7-2 to TRBJ2-1; perhaps TRBD2 as D (5 bases). Germline lookup yields CDR1 SGHTA and CDR2 FQGNSA. Trimming took 3 bases from V and 7 from J, leaving 10 bases between them. CDR3 length: 13 residues. Full variable domain (missing parts from reference TRBV7-2 and TRBJ2-1): GAGVSQSPSNKVTEKGKDVELRCDPISGHTALYWYRQSLGQGLEFLIYFQGNSAPDKSGLPSDRFSAERTGGSVSTLTIQRTQQEDSAVYLCASSFGVVNEQFFGPGTRLTVL.

The V gene is TRBV13, the J gene TRBJ2-3, with D possibly matching TRBD2 (7 bases). Trimming shortened V by 0 bases and J by 1 base, and 14 bases separated the two germline ends. Germline loops: CDR1 PRHDT, CDR2 FYEKMQ (reference sequence). CDR3 length equals 17 residues. The CDR3 DNA reads as TGTGCCAGCAGCTTAGGCTCTCGGCGGGGGCGCACAGATACGCAGTATTTT. Translated: CASSLGSRRGRTDTQYF. The full variable domain, with the rest looked up from reference TRBV13 and TRBJ2-3, is AAGVIQSPRHLIKEKRETATLKCYPIPRHDTVYWYQQGPGQDPQFLISFYEKMQSDKGSIPDRFSAQQFSDYHSELNMSSLELGDSALYFCASSLGSRRGRTDTQYFGPGTRLTVL.

This clonotype was found a few times. This chain joins TRBV3-1 and TRBJ2-7, with 7 bases fitting TRBD1. CDR3 length: 15 residues. Germline loops: CDR1 LGHDT, CDR2 YNNKEL (reference sequence). The J segment lost 5 bases and the V segment lost 3 bases, leaving 10 bases of the junction unmatched. CDR3 protein: CASSHLTGMDHEQYF. The CDR3 bases are TGTGCCAGCAGCCATTTGACAGGGATGGACCACGAGCAGTACTTC.

V usage is TRBV27 and J usage is TRBJ1-5; weak D call: TRBD1 (6 bases). This CDR3 is built from 12 residues. The germline CDR1 and CDR2 sequences are MNHEY and SMNVEV (reference sequence). V lost 6 bases, J lost 6 bases, and 9 bases lay in between. The CDR3: CASRGGAQPQHF. In DNA, the CDR3 is TGTGCCAGCAGAGGGGGGGCTCAGCCCCAGCATTTT.

The J gene is TRBJ1-2, the V gene TRBV18; the match to TRBD1 covers 7 bases. The germline CDR1 and CDR2 sequences are KGHSH and LQKENI. This CDR3 is built from 14 residues. The junction had 6 bases not matched to a gene; V was cut back by 3 bases and J by 5 bases. The CDR3 spells CASSPNPTGYGYTF. The CDR3 nucleotides read TGTGCCAGCTCACCCAACCCGACAGGGTATGGCTACACCTTC.

This clonotype was counted between two and nine times. The chain has TRBV14 and TRBJ1-2; 8 bases agree with TRBD1. The V gene's germline CDR1 is SGHDN and CDR2 FVKESK. After removal of 1 base from V and 3 bases from J, the junction contained 4 bases not matched to a gene. This CDR3 comprises 15 residues. CDR3 in amino acids: CASSQGGQVYYGYTF. In nucleotides, the CDR3 is TGTGCCAGCAGCCAAGGGGGACAGGTCTACTATGGCTACACCTTC.

This chain connects TRBV5-4 to TRBJ2-3, with TRBD2 matching over 8 bases. Germline-derived CDR1 and CDR2 are SGHNT and YYREEE (reference sequence). The CDR3 consists of 15 residues. V trimming: 0 bases; J trimming: 8 bases; junction bases outside the gene matches: 8. CDR3 bases: TGTGCCAGCAGCTTGGCGGGGGGGGCTTTTCGTACGCAGTATTTT. This translates into CASSLAGGAFRTQYF. Full variable domain (rest looked up from reference TRBV5-4 and TRBJ2-3): ETGVTQSPTHLIKTRGQQVTLRCSSQSGHNTVSWYQQALGQGPQFIFQYYREEENGRGNFPPRFSGLQFPNYSSELNVNALELDDSALYLCASSLAGGAFRTQYFGPGTRLTVL.

Concerning this clonotype itself: A much larger clone is a single base away; this may be a read error. This chain uses TRBV4-3 with TRBJ2-1; weak D call: TRBD1 (5 bases). Germline V gives CDR1 LGHNA, CDR2 YSLEER. The ends were cut back, 0 bases at V and 8 bases at J, with 11 bases in the middle. CDR3 length equals 14 residues. Here the CDR3 reads CASSQEAGPDEQFF. The CDR3 nucleotides are TGCGCCAGCAGCCAAGAAGCAGGGCCGGATGAGCAGTTCTTC.

This clonotype was found many times. This sequence joins TRBV28 and TRBJ2-7; D call uncertain. Trimming cost V 2 bases and J 5 bases, with 7 bases left between them. The CDR3 covers 12 residues. The germline gives CDR1 MDHEN, CDR2 SYDVKM. The CDR3, as DNA: TGTGCCAGCAGTTTACCCGGAAACGAGCAGTACTTC. Translated, it gives CASSLPGNEQYF.

The chain carries TRBV21-1 and TRBJ2-3. TRBV21-1 is classified as a pseudogene. The CDR3 length is 15 residues. CDR3 residues: CASSKCVQITDTQYF. The CDR3 bases are TGTGCCAGCAGCAAATGCGTACAGATAACAGATACGCAGTATTTT.

The rearrangement uses TRBV3-1 and TRBJ1-3; D is unclear. In germline, CDR1 is LGHDT, CDR2 YNNKEL (reference sequence). There are 15 residues in the CDR3. Trimming removed 1 base from V and 3 bases from J, with 10 bases in between. CDR3 nucleotides: TGTGCCAGCAGCCAAGGATCGGGGTTTGGAAACACCATATATTTT. It translates to CASSQGSGFGNTIYF.

DNA for the CDR3: TGTGCCAGCAGCCCCAATGAAAAACTGTTTTTT. Translation gives CASSPNEKLFF. The chain couples TRBV7-9 to TRBJ1-4; D not certain. CDR1 SEHNR and CDR2 FQNEAQ come from the germline V gene (reference sequence). The CDR3 is 11 residues long. Trimming shortened V by 5 bases and J by 5 bases, and 3 bases separated the two germline ends. The full variable domain, rest sourced from reference TRBV7-9 and TRBJ1-4, is DTGVSQNPRHKITKRGQNVTFRCDPISEHNRLYWYRQTLGQGPEFLTYFQNEAQLEKSRLLSDRFSAERPKGSFSTLEIQRTEQGDSAMYLCASSPNEKLFFGSGTQLSVL.

J is TRBJ2-6 and V is TRBV30; D unclear. Germline-derived CDR1 and CDR2 are GTSNPN and SVGIG (reference sequence). This CDR3 has 12 amino acids. The germline V and J ends were trimmed by 4 bases and 4 bases, with 5 bases remaining between them. The CDR3 spells CAWMRGANVLTF. The CDR3 DNA is TGTGCCTGGATGCGAGGGGCCAACGTCCTGACTTTC. Based on the CDR3 plus reference TRBV30 and TRBJ2-6, the full variable domain is SQTIHQWPATLVQPVGSPLSLECTVEGTSNPNLYWYRQAAGRGLQLLFYSVGIGQISSEVPQNLSASRPQDRQFILSSKKLLLSDSGFYLCAWMRGANVLTFGAGSRLTVL.

The chain carries TRBV12-3 or TRBV12-4 and TRBJ1-2; D ambiguous. The CDR3 totals 13 residues. Between the trimmed V and J ends, which lost 7 bases and 8 bases, there was a span of 17 bases. CDR3 in amino acids: CASTPGLGRGYTF. CDR3 bases: TGTGCCAGCACCCCGGGTCTGGGCAGGGGCTACACCTTC.

This chain uses TRBV9 with TRBJ2-7; 8 bases map to TRBD2. The germline V gene encodes CDR1 SGDLS and CDR2 YYNGEE. The CDR3 has 15 amino acids. V shed 0 bases, J shed 4 bases, and the junction held 6 bases outside the gene matches. The DNA for the CDR3 is TGTGCCAGCAGCGTAGCAGCGGGAGATAAATACGAGCAGTACTTC. It translates to CASSVAAGDKYEQYF.

The V call is TRBV6-6, the J call TRBJ2-2; perhaps TRBD2 as D (6 bases). Germline V gene lookup returns CDR1 MNHNY and CDR2 SVGAGI (reference sequence). V lost 6 bases and J lost 1, with 12 bases in between. The CDR3 consists of 15 residues. The CDR3 DNA is TGTGCCAGCAGGAGACTAGAAGAGAACACCGGGGAGCTGTTTTTT. Protein: CASRRLEENTGELFF.

Only a few counts were recorded for this clonotype. This chain connects TRBV2 to TRBJ2-7; D possibly uses TRBD1 or TRBD2 (5 bases each). Germline-derived CDR1 and CDR2 are SNHLY and FYNNEI. The germline V and J ends were trimmed by 4 bases and 8 bases, with 21 bases remaining between them. The CDR3 totals 15 residues. The CDR3 loop reads CASSGSAIGDEKQYF. The CDR3 DNA sequence: TGTGCCAGCAGTGGATCGGCAATAGGGGACGAGAAGCAGTACTTC.

Written as DNA, the CDR3 is TGTGCCAGCAGCCCCCACCGAGCAGGTACGCAGTATTTT. The encoded protein is CASSPHRAGTQYF. V and J are TRBV9 and TRBJ2-3; D is unresolved. V lost 4 bases and J lost 8, with 14 bases in between. CDR1 is SGDLS, CDR2 YYNGEE, per germline. This CDR3 is 13 amino acids long.

A few counts support this clonotype. The chain employs TRBV10-2 and TRBJ2-5, with 8 bases lining up with TRBD1. This CDR3 has 13 amino acids. Germline-derived CDR1 and CDR2 are WSHSY and SAAADI. Trimming cost V 5 bases and J 6 bases; bases outside gene matches: 5. The CDR3 nucleotides are TGCGCCAGCAGTCCACAGGGGGGAAAGACCCAGTACTTC. It specifies CASSPQGGKTQYF.

The CDR3 reads CASNQAGANVLTF. The CDR3 DNA sequence: TGTGCCAGCAATCAGGCAGGGGCCAACGTCCTGACTTTC. The chain recombines TRBV11-2 with TRBJ2-6; no clear D. CDR1 and CDR2 (germline): SGHAT, FQNNGV. The CDR3 loop spans 13 amino acids. Trimming took 7 bases from V and 4 from J, leaving 8 bases between them.

J is TRBJ2-7 and V is TRBV4-2, with 9 bases fitting TRBD1. With V trimmed by 1 base and J by 4 bases, 5 bases remained unmatched. The germline V gene encodes CDR1 LGHNA and CDR2 YNFKEQ. There are 15 residues in the CDR3. CDR3 sequence: CASSQAGTGLYEQYF. The CDR3 DNA sequence: TGTGCCAGCAGCCAAGCCGGGACAGGGCTTTACGAGCAGTACTTC.

This clonotype has a handful of counts. V gene TRBV3-1 combines with J gene TRBJ2-6; TRBD1 might be the D (5 bases). This CDR3 is built from 13 residues. In germline, CDR1 is LGHDT, CDR2 YNNKEL (reference sequence). V lost 6 bases, J lost 5 bases, and 8 bases lay in between. The CDR3 loop is CASRPDRANVLTF. As DNA, the CDR3 is TGTGCCAGCAGACCGGACAGGGCCAACGTCCTGACTTTC.

The gene calls are TRBV28 and TRBJ2-7; the D is unclear. Germline V gene sequence: CDR1 MDHEN, CDR2 SYDVKM. V was cut by 3 bases and J by 6 bases, with 9 bases left in between. CDR3 length: 12 amino acids. The CDR3 nucleotides are TGTGCCAGCAGTTTTAAGTTCCGCGAGCAGTACTTC. Translation gives CASSFKFREQYF.

The chain employs TRBV12-3 or TRBV12-4 and TRBJ2-7; D ambiguous. CDR3 length: 14 amino acids. With 6 bases removed from V and 2 bases from J, the gap between germline ends came to 14 bases. CDR3 residues: CASSHPPATYEQYF. CDR3 DNA sequence: TGTGCCAGCAGCCATCCCCCAGCCACCTACGAGCAGTACTTC.

The rearrangement uses TRBV20-1 and TRBJ2-6; D unresolved. The V and J ends lost 6 bases and 0 bases respectively, with 6 bases between them. Germline V gene data show CDR1 as DFQATT and CDR2 as SNEGSKA (reference sequence). This CDR3 is 13 amino acids long. CDR3 region: CSAPYSGANVLTF. The CDR3 DNA reads TGCAGTGCCCCGTACTCTGGGGCCAACGTCCTGACTTTC.

The CDR3 nucleotides are TGTGCCAGCAGACGGACAGGGGGCAGCAACTATGGCTACACCTTC. This codes for CASRRTGGSNYGYTF. The chain couples TRBV12-3 or TRBV12-4 to TRBJ1-2; 11 positions match TRBD1. J gave up 2 bases and V 6 bases, and 5 bases lay outside the gene matches. CDR3 length equals 15 residues.

The chain links TRBV24-1 to TRBJ2-3; D remains ambiguous. Looked up from germline, CDR1 is KGHDR and CDR2 is SFDVKD. Trimming took 6 bases from V and 2 from J, leaving 11 bases between them. This CDR3 comprises 14 residues. The CDR3 region is CATSLGGNTDTQYF. The CDR3 region has the DNA TGTGCCACCAGTCTAGGTGGGAACACAGATACGCAGTATTTT.